This TCR beta chain was identified in a study of T cells in Graves' hyperthyroidism and ophthalmopathy. RNA transcripts were the template for amplifying TCR beta CDR3 regions. Primed by the HTBI set, a first-round RT-PCR was run on the TCR CDR3. One entry per CDR3 protein results from TCRdb running MiXCR on the multiplex PCR reads. The table has hundreds of thousands of distinct CDR3 sequences, roughly 16% seen once. The definition of stable Graves' hyperthyroidism was no ophthalmopathy progression within 18 months. With a duration under 2 months, the hyperthyroidism was newly diagnosed in patients aged 18 to 65. The PBMCs studied were ones that came from about 9.9 ml fresh peripheral blood. Whole-study results and caveats: Before onset, by a median of around six months, the model predicted ophthalmopathy.

This clonotype was detected only a few times. Its specificity is not known. This TCR was recovered from a woman in her 30s with Graves' hyperthyroidism. Sequencing input: blood.

The CDR3 region is CSVDTLAGVGYNEQFF. The CDR3 DNA reads as TGCAGCGTTGACACTTTAGCGGGAGTAGGCTACAATGAGCAGTTCTTC. The V and J genes are TRBV29-1 and TRBJ2-1; the match to TRBD2 covers 9 bases. Germline CDR1 reads SQVTM; CDR2 reads ANQGSEA. The CDR3 covers 16 residues. V was clipped by 3 bases and J by 3 bases; unmatched bases: 9.